This T cell receptor (beta chain) is from a study of control samples from healthy donors and cancer patients. Using immunoSEQ multiplex PCR, the repertoire was profiled, and TCRdb retains in-frame clones only, with some absent. The data show over 100,000 clones, about nine tenths seen once. V was cut by 9 bases and J by 2 bases, with 8 bases left in between. The CDR3 extends over 13 amino acids. The germline gives CDR1 LNHDA, CDR2 SQIVND (reference sequence). The origin of this receptor is a man aged 35-49 years in good health. Material for sequencing was blood. V gene TRBV19 combines with J gene TRBJ1-6; tentative D call: TRBD1 (6 bases). This CDR3 reads CASRDTYNSPLHF. The CDR3 coding sequence is TGTGCCAGCCGGGACACCTATAATTCACCCCTCCACTTT.